Sequencing of this T cell receptor beta chain was carried out in a study of cytomegalovirus exposure and HLA in healthy donors. Per germline, CDR1 ENHRY and CDR2 SYGVKD. The CDR3 loop spans 15 amino acids. The V end lost 3 bases, the J end lost 4 bases, and 15 bases lay between the germline ends. The PCR was carried out with 60 Vbeta primers and 13 Jbeta primers. Only in-frame clones appear in the TCRdb table, and some are missing; sequencing was by immunoSEQ multiplex PCR. The profile covers about 90,000 clones, with about 90% appearing a single time and about 2.3% taken by the ten largest. The sequenced sample was PBMCs. The TCR comes from a man in his late teens or twenties in good health and CMV-seronegative. V is TRBV10-3 and J is TRBJ1-2, with D possibly being TRBD1 (6 bases). CDR3 DNA sequence: TGTGCCATCAGTGAAAGTACGTGGACAGCCTATGGCTACACCTTC. Translation: CAISESTWTAYGYTF.